This T cell receptor beta chain came from a study of PD-L1 blockade in urothelial cancer. The wider study: After treatment start, blood was analyzed at 3 weeks (second dose) and at 6 weeks. Among blood samples, the median T cell count was some 140,000.

Generated by immunoSEQ multiplex PCR, the TCRdb table keeps only in-frame clones and is missing some. This sample carries around 35,000 clones, about four fifths of them seen once, and the ten largest clones take less than 20%. This CDR3 region has 15 residues. The trim removed 5 bases at V and 3 bases at J, leaving 5 bases unmatched. Germline assignment: CDR1 MNHEY and CDR2 SMNVEV (reference sequence). The sequencing used PBMCs, collected around atezolizumab (anti-PD-L1) treatment. The TCR comes from a man in his 60s with urothelial cancer. The chain has TRBV27 and TRBJ1-5; 9 bases fit TRBD1. CDR3 sequence: CASSTGQGINQPQHF. The DNA of the CDR3 is TGTGCCAGCAGTACCGGACAGGGGATCAATCAGCCCCAGCATTTT.